A single sample is the source of the 30 T cell receptor beta chains below, sequenced in a study of beta chain features in type 1 diabetes. Expressed TCRB transcripts were sequenced, since all the RNA that had been isolated was reverse transcribed. Sequencing used immunoSEQ multiplex PCR; TCRdb keeps in-frame clones, though not all of them. The top ten hold less than 0.06% of the sample, which has 430,000 or so clones, around 10% seen once. Source material: naive CD4+ T cells from blood. The receptors were gathered from a woman younger than 30 in good health.

This chain links TRBV5-1 with TRBJ2-1, with D unresolved. Looked up from germline, CDR1 is SGHRS and CDR2 is YFSETQ. Trimming took off 1 base at V and 12 bases at J, with 14 bases between the two ends. This CDR3 region has 13 residues. The CDR3: CASSLRASQSQFF. In nucleotides, the CDR3 is TGCGCCAGCAGCTTGAGGGCGAGTCAGTCGCAGTTCTTC.

The gene calls are TRBV6-5 and TRBJ2-7; either TRBD1 or TRBD2 may fit D (7 bases each). Germline V gene lookup returns CDR1 MNHEY and CDR2 SVGAGI. This CDR3 is 14 amino acids long. V gave up 6 bases and J gave up 7 bases, with 19 bases separating them. For the CDR3, the DNA is TGTGCCAGCAGCTACAGGGGAGGGCCGGGAGAGCAGTACTTC. Translated, it gives CASSYRGGPGEQYF.

The chain carries TRBV4-3 and TRBJ1-4; D is undetermined. This CDR3 is 14 amino acids long. The V gene lost 4 bases and the J gene lost 7 bases, with 13 bases spanning the gap. CDR1 and CDR2 from the germline V gene are LGHNA and YSLEER. The CDR3 region is CASSRRVQGEKLFF. Here the CDR3 DNA reads TGCGCCAGCAGCCGGCGGGTCCAAGGTGAAAAACTGTTTTTT.

V gene TRBV15 combines with J gene TRBJ2-3; unclear D gene. CDR1 and CDR2 (germline): LNHNV, YYDKDF (reference sequence). The CDR3 runs to 14 residues. V was cut by 1 base and J by 3 bases, with 8 bases left in between. CDR3 sequence reads: CATSRGALTDTQYF. The CDR3 DNA reads TGTGCCACCAGCAGAGGAGCCCTGACAGATACGCAGTATTTT.

This clone was observed a handful of times. The CDR3 DNA follows: TGTGCCAGCAGCCAATCTGATCTTTGGGGGCAGTACGTC. Protein sequence: CASSQSDLWGQYV. J is TRBJ2-7 and V is TRBV16; D unclear. Trimming shortened V by 0 bases and J by 9 bases, and 12 bases separated the two germline ends. The CDR3 sequence is 13 residues long. Germline lookup yields CDR1 KGHSY and CDR2 FQNENV.

The rearrangement links TRBV7-9 to TRBJ1-1; possibly TRBD1 for D (5 bases). This CDR3 has 12 residues. Trimming stripped 5 bases from V and 7 bases from J, with 11 bases between. Germline V CDR1 and CDR2: SEHNR, FQNEAQ (reference sequence). The CDR3 DNA is TGTGCCAGCAGCCCCCAGGGAGGTGAAGCTTTCTTT. Protein: CASSPQGGEAFF.

A word on this clone: The sample has other DNA sequences that encode this CDR3 too. The chain recombines TRBV9 with TRBJ2-1; TRBD1 is a possible D gene (6 bases). In germline, CDR1 is SGDLS, CDR2 YYNGEE. This CDR3 is built from 15 residues. Between the trimmed V and J ends, which lost 0 bases and 3 bases, there was a span of 10 bases. In nucleotides, the CDR3 is TGTGCCAGCAGCGTAGAGGGGGACCACTACAATGAGCAGTTCTTC. Amino acids: CASSVEGDHYNEQFF.

This clone was found many times. The chain has TRBV30 and TRBJ2-1, with TRBD2 identical over 10 bases. This CDR3 contains 14 residues. J lost 2 bases, V lost 3 bases, and 1 base had no gene match. The germline CDR1 and CDR2 sequences are GTSNPN and SVGIG (reference sequence). The CDR3 nucleotides are TGTGCCTGGAGCGGGACTAGCGCCTACAATGAGCAGTTCTTC. Translated: CAWSGTSAYNEQFF.

The V and J genes are TRBV4-1 and TRBJ2-6; perhaps TRBD2 as D (6 bases). Germline CDR1 and CDR2: MGHRA and YSYEKL. The CDR3 covers 18 residues. Trimming stripped 1 base from V and 0 bases from J, with 13 bases between. CDR3 sequence: CASSQVGRGSSGANVLTF. The CDR3 nucleotides read TGCGCCAGCAGCCAAGTCGGGCGGGGAAGCTCTGGGGCCAACGTCCTGACTTTC.

V and J are TRBV29-1 and TRBJ2-2; D gene unclear. The CDR3 sequence is 14 residues long. V lost 5 bases to trimming and J lost 1 base, with 11 bases between them. Germline V gene lookup returns CDR1 SQVTM and CDR2 ANQGSEA. The CDR3 spells CSVLVALNTGELFF. The CDR3 bases are TGCAGCGTTTTGGTGGCTCTGAACACCGGGGAGCTGTTTTTT.

The chain links TRBV7-9 to TRBJ2-2; D is unresolved. CDR1 is SEHNR and CDR2 is FQNEAQ in the germline V gene (reference sequence). The CDR3 extends over 15 amino acids. V lost 6 bases and J 1 base, leaving 12 bases between the germline ends. This CDR3 reads CASSRQTQNTGELFF. Written as DNA, the CDR3 is TGTGCCAGCAGTCGACAAACCCAGAACACCGGGGAGCTGTTTTTT.

The V gene is TRBV21-1, the J gene TRBJ2-1; TRBD1 is the table's D call, not checked against the DNA. TRBV21-1 is marked as a pseudogene. This CDR3 spans 16 amino acids. CDR3 loop: CASSNRPWTGVNEQFF. DNA for the CDR3: TGTGCCAGCAGCAACCGTCCATGGACAGGGGTTAATGAGCAGTTCTTC.

The chain combines TRBV7-9 with TRBJ2-5; maybe TRBD1 (5 bases). The CDR3 has 16 residues. Germline CDR1 SEHNR, CDR2 FQNEAQ (reference sequence). Trimming took off 1 base at V and 4 bases at J, with 16 bases between the two ends. CDR3 region: CASSLVLGRDAETQYF. The CDR3 coding sequence is TGTGCCAGCAGCTTAGTATTGGGCAGGGATGCAGAGACCCAGTACTTC.

CDR3 protein: CASSLGPGAIRSPLHF. CDR3 coding DNA: TGTGCCAGCAGCTTGGGCCCAGGGGCTATCAGATCACCCCTCCACTTT. V and J are TRBV7-9 and TRBJ1-6; tentative D call: TRBD1 (6 bases). Per the germline V gene, CDR1 is SEHNR and CDR2 is FQNEAQ (reference sequence). Trimming took 3 bases from V and 10 from J, leaving 19 bases between them. There are 16 residues in the CDR3.

This rearrangement joins TRBV7-9 to TRBJ2-7; 9 bases are a match to TRBD2. Germline CDR1 reads SEHNR; CDR2 reads FQNEAQ (reference sequence). The ends lost 1 base at V and 0 bases at J; junction bases unmatched: 7. This CDR3 contains 17 residues. The CDR3 spells CASSLVVVSGSSYEQYF. CDR3 in DNA: TGTGCCAGCAGCTTAGTTGTGGTTAGCGGGAGCTCCTACGAGCAGTACTTC.

This sequence joins TRBV5-1 and TRBJ2-7; TRBD2 matches 11 bases. CDR1 SGHRS and CDR2 YFSETQ come from the germline V gene. The trim removed 0 bases at V and 7 bases at J, leaving 6 bases unmatched. This CDR3 comprises 15 residues. The CDR3 nucleotides are TGCGCCAGCAGCTTGGCGGCTAGCGGGAGGTCGGAGCAGTACTTC. Amino acids: CASSLAASGRSEQYF.

This clone has a handful of counts. V gene TRBV5-1 combines with J gene TRBJ1-3; 7 positions match TRBD1. Germline trimming cut 0 bases from V and 6 bases from J; bases unmatched to any gene: 6. The CDR3 is 15 amino acids. CDR1 and CDR2 (germline): SGHRS, YFSETQ. The CDR3 bases are TGCGCCAGCAGCTTGGAGCCACAGGGGCTAAACACCATATATTTT. It codes for CASSLEPQGLNTIYF.

V is TRBV9 and J is TRBJ2-1, with a possible D match to TRBD2 (6 bases). With 3 bases removed from V and 7 bases from J, the gap between germline ends came to 17 bases. This CDR3 region has 15 residues. Germline V gene lookup returns CDR1 SGDLS and CDR2 YYNGEE. The CDR3 DNA follows: TGTGCCAGCAGCGGGACGCGGGACGGACAAAATGAGCAGTTCTTC. Translation: CASSGTRDGQNEQFF.

The genes are TRBV7-8 and TRBJ2-7; TRBD1 agrees at 7 bases. The germline V gene encodes CDR1 SGHVS and CDR2 FQNEAQ. CDR3 length: 13 amino acids. J lost 5 bases, V lost 6 bases, and 7 bases had no gene match. The DNA of the CDR3 is TGTGCCAGCAGACCTACAGGGGACCACGAGCAGTACGTC. Its translation is CASRPTGDHEQYV.

This clone appeared a few times. This sequence joins TRBV27 and TRBJ2-3; D is unclear. The germline V and J ends were trimmed by 7 bases and 0 bases, with 11 bases remaining between them. Germline CDR1 and CDR2: MNHEY and SMNVEV (reference sequence). This CDR3 has 14 amino acids. In DNA form, the CDR3 reads TGTGCCAGCAAGGTCTTCGCTAGCACAGATACGCAGTATTTT. This codes for CASKVFASTDTQYF.

This clone was seen a few times. V usage is TRBV4-1 and J usage is TRBJ1-2; possibly TRBD1 for D (6 bases). This CDR3 is built from 15 residues. Germline V gene data show CDR1 as MGHRA and CDR2 as YSYEKL. The V end was cut by 2 bases, the J end by 4 bases, with 14 bases between. The CDR3 region is CASSQPRGGGYGYTF. CDR3 DNA: TGCGCCAGCAGCCAACCGAGGGGGGGCGGCTATGGCTACACCTTC.

A few counts support this clone. The genes are TRBV29-1 and TRBJ1-1; weak D call: TRBD1 (5 bases). The length of the CDR3 is 12 residues. The germline V and J ends were trimmed by 3 bases and 7 bases, with 12 bases remaining between them. Looked up from germline, CDR1 is SQVTM and CDR2 is ANQGSEA. CDR3 loop: CSVDRDGGEAFF. The CDR3 DNA reads TGCAGCGTTGACCGGGACGGGGGTGAAGCTTTCTTT.

This rearrangement joins TRBV13 to TRBJ1-2; unclear D gene. In germline, CDR1 is PRHDT, CDR2 FYEKMQ (reference sequence). V was shortened by 5 bases and J by 7 bases, with 11 bases between the two germline ends. The CDR3 is 12 residues long. The CDR3 loop is CASSKREFGYTF. The CDR3 nucleotides are TGTGCCAGCAGCAAACGGGAGTTTGGCTACACCTTC.

The V gene is TRBV7-2, the J gene TRBJ2-1, with TRBD2 matching over 12 bases. J gave up 0 bases and V 4 bases, and 7 bases lay outside the gene matches. Germline assignment: CDR1 SGHTA and CDR2 FQGNSA. The CDR3 has 18 amino acids. CDR3 sequence reads: CASSWGGLAGSSYNEQFF. CDR3 sequence (DNA): TGTGCCAGCAGCTGGGGGGGACTAGCGGGCAGCTCCTACAATGAGCAGTTCTTC.

This clone was observed a handful of times. CDR3 protein: CASSPPGTAVEKLFF. CDR3 nucleotides: TGTGCCAGCTCACCGCCCGGGACAGCAGTTGAAAAACTGTTTTTT. The chain couples TRBV18 to TRBJ1-4; 7 bases agree with TRBD1. The CDR3 has 15 amino acids. The germline CDR1 and CDR2 sequences are KGHSH and LQKENI. The junction had 8 bases not matched to a gene; V was cut back by 3 bases and J by 7 bases.

CDR3 in DNA: TGTGCCAGCTCAGCGAATTCAGGACCGGAGACCCAGTACTTC. Residues: CASSANSGPETQYF. This chain joins TRBV18 and TRBJ2-5; D ambiguous. V lost 5 bases and J 5 bases, leaving 15 bases between the germline ends. Germline lookup yields CDR1 KGHSH and CDR2 LQKENI. The CDR3 contains 14 residues. Supplemented by reference TRBV18 and TRBJ2-5, the full variable domain reads NAGVMQNPRHLVRRRGQEARLRCSPMKGHSHVYWYRQLPEEGLKFMVYLQKENIIDESGMPKERFSAEFPKEGPSILRIQQVVRGDSAAYFCASSANSGPETQYFGPGTRLLVL.

This clone was observed a few times. The V gene is TRBV9, the J gene TRBJ2-5; D is ambiguous. CDR3 length: 13 residues. The germline V and J ends were trimmed by 4 bases and 2 bases, with 9 bases remaining between them. The germline V gene encodes CDR1 SGDLS and CDR2 YYNGEE. DNA of the CDR3: TGTGCCAGCAGCCCCCAGCAACAAGAGACCCAGTACTTC. The encoded protein is CASSPQQQETQYF.

This clone was counted between two and nine times. The chain joins TRBV28 to TRBJ1-2; D may be TRBD1 (5 bases). Germline V gene data show CDR1 as MDHEN and CDR2 as SYDVKM. The CDR3 consists of 14 residues. The ends were cut back, 6 bases at V and 3 bases at J, with 14 bases in the middle. CDR3 in amino acids: CASSPRGDYYGYTF. CDR3 nucleotides: TGTGCCAGCAGCCCAAGGGGCGATTACTATGGCTACACCTTC.

The CDR3 DNA is TGTGCCAGCAGCATAAGGGTTCTGGAGGGCTACACCTTC. Translated, it gives CASSIRVLEGYTF. V is TRBV7-6 and J is TRBJ1-2; D not resolved. The germline gives CDR1 SGHVS, CDR2 FNYEAQ. The CDR3 is made up of 13 amino acids. Trimming removed 5 bases at V and 8 bases at J, with 15 bases between.

This clone has a handful of counts. V gene TRBV5-1 combines with J gene TRBJ2-1; D is possibly TRBD1 (6 bases). Germline CDR1 SGHRS, CDR2 YFSETQ. Trimming left V 5 bases short and J 8 bases short, with 14 bases between. The CDR3 sequence is 13 residues long. CDR3 DNA: TGCGCCAGCAGTAACGGGGACATAGATGAGCAGTTCTTC. This translates into CASSNGDIDEQFF. Supplemented by reference TRBV5-1 and TRBJ2-1, the full variable domain reads KAGVTQTPRYLIKTRGQQVTLSCSPISGHRSVSWYQQTPGQGLQFLFEYFSETQRNKGNFPGRFSGRQFSNSRSEMNVSTLELGDSALYLCASSNGDIDEQFFGPGTRLTVL.